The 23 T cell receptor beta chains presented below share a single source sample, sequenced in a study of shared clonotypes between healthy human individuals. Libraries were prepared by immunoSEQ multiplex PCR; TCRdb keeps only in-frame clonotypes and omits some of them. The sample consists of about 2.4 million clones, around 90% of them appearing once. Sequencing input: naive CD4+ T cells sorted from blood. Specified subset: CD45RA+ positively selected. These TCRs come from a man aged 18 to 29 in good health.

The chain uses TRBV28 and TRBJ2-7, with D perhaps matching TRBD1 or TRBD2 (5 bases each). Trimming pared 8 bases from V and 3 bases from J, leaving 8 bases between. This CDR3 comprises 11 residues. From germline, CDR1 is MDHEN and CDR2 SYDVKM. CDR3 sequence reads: CASGGFYEQYF. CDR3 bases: TGTGCCAGCGGGGGATTCTACGAGCAGTACTTC. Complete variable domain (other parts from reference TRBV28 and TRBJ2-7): DVKVTQSSRYLVKRTGEKVFLECVQDMDHENMFWYRQDPGLGLRLIYFSYDVKMKEKGDIPEGYSVSREKKERFSLILESASTNQTSMYLCASGGFYEQYFGPGTRLTVT.

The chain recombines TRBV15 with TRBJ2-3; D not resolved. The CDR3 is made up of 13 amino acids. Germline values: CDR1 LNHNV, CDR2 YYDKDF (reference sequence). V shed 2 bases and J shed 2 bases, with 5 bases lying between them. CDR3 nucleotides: TGTGCCACCAGCAGACGAAACACAGATACGCAGTATTTT. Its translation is CATSRRNTDTQYF.

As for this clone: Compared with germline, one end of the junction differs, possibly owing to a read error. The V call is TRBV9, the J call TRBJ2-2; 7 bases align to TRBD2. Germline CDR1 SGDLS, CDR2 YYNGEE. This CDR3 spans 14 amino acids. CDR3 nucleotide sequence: TGTGCCAGCAGGGTAGCGGGGAACACCGGGGAGCTGTTTTTT. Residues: CASRVAGNTGELFF. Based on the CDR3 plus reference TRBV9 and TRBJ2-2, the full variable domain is DSGVTQTPKHLITATGQRVTLRCSPRSGDLSVYWYQQSLDQGLQFLIQYYNGEERAKGNILERFSAQQFPDLHSELNLSSLELGDSALYFCASRVAGNTGELFFGEGSRLTVL.

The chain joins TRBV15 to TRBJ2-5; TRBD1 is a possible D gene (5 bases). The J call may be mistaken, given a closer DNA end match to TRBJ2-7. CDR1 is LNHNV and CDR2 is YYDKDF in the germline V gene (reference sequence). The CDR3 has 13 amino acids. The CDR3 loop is CATSRGRGYEQYF. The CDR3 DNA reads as TGTGCCACCAGCAGAGGTAGGGGCTACGAGCAGTACTTC.

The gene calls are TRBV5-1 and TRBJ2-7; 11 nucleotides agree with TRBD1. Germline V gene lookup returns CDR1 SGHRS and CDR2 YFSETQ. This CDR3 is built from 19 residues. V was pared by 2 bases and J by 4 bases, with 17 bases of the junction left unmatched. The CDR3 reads CASSLGRTGGRPKNYEQYF. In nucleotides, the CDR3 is TGCGCCAGCAGCTTAGGCCGGACAGGGGGCCGTCCGAAGAATTACGAGCAGTACTTC.

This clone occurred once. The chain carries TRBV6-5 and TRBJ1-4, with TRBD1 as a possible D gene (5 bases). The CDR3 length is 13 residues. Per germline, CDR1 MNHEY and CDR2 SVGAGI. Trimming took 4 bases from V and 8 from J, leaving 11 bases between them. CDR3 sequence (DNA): TGTGCCAGCAGTTGGGGGACTGCGGAAAAACTGTTTTTT. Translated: CASSWGTAEKLFF.

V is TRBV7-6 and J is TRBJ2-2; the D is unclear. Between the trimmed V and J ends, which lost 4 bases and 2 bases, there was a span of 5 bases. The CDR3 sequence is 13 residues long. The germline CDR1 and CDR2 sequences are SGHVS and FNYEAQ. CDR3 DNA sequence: TGTGCCAGCAGCTCAAGCAACACCGGGGAGCTGTTTTTT. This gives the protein CASSSSNTGELFF.

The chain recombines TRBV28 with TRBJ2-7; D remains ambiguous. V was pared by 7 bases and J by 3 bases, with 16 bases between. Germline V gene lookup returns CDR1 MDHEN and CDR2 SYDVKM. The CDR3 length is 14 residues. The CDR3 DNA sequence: TGTGCCAGCACTGCGGTCGGCTCCAGCTACGAGCAGTACTTC. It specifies CASTAVGSSYEQYF.

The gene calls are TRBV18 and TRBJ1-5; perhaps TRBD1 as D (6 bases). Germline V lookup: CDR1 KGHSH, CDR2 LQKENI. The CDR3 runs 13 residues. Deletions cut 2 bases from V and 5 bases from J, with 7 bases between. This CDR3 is CASSPRQDQPQHF. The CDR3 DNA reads TGTGCCAGCTCACCAAGACAGGATCAGCCCCAGCATTTT.

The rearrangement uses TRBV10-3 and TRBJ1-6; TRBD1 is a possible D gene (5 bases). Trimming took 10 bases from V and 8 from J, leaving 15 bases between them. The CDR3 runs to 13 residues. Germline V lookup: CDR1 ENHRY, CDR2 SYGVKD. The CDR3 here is CATHQGVDSPLHF. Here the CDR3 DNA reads TGTGCCACACATCAGGGTGTTGATTCACCCCTCCACTTT.

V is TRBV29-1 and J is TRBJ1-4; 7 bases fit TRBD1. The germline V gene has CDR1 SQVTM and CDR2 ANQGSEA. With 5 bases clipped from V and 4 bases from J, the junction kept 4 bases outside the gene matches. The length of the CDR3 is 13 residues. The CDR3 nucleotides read TGCAGCGTTCGCAGGGGGGGTAATGAAAAACTGTTTTTT. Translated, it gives CSVRRGGNEKLFF.

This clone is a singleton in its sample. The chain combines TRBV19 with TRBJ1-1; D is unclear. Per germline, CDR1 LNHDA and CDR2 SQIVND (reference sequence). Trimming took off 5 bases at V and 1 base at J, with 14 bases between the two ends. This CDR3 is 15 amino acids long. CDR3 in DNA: TGTGCCAGTAGTTCCCGCGCCGAGGCGAACACTGAAGCTTTCTTT. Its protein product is CASSSRAEANTEAFF.

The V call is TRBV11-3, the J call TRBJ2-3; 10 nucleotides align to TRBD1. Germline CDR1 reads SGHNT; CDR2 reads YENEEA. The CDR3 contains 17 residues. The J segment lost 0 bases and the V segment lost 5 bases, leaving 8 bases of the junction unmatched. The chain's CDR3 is CASSHGRTGGSTDTQYF. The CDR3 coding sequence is TGTGCCAGCAGCCACGGACGGACAGGGGGGAGCACAGATACGCAGTATTTT. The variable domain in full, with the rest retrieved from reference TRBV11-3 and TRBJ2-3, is EAGVVQSPRYKIIEKKQPVAFWCNPISGHNTLYWYLQNLGQGPELLIRYENEEAVDDSQLPKDRFSAERLKGVDSTLKIQPAELGDSAVYLCASSHGRTGGSTDTQYFGPGTRLTVL.

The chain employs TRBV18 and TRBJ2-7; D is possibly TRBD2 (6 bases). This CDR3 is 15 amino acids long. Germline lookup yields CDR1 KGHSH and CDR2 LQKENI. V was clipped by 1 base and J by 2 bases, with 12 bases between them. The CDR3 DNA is TGTGCCAGCTCACCACGGGGGGAAGGGCCCTACGAGCAGTACTTC. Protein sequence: CASSPRGEGPYEQYF.

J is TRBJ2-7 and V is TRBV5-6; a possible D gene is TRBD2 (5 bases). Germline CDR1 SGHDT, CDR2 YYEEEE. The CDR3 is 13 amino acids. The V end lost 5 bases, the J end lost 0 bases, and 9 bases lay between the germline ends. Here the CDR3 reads CASRGRGSYEQYF. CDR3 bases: TGTGCCAGCAGAGGACGGGGCTCCTACGAGCAGTACTTC.

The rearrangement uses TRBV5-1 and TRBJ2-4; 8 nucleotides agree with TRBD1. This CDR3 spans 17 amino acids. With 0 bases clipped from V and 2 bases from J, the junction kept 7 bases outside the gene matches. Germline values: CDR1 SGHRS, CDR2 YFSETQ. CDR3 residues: CASSLGSSGGPKNIQYF. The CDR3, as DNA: TGCGCCAGCAGCTTGGGGTCATCAGGGGGCCCCAAAAACATTCAGTACTTC.

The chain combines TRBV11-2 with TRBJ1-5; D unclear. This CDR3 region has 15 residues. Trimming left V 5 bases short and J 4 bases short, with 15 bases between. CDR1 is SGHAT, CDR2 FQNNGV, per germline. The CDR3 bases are TGTGCCAGCAGCCCGGATAACTGGCGGAATCAGCCCCAGCATTTT. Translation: CASSPDNWRNQPQHF.

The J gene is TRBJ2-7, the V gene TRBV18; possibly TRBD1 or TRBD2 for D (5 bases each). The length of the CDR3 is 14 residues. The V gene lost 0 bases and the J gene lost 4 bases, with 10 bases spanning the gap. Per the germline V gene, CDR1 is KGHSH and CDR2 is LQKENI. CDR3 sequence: CASSPPGPIYEQYF. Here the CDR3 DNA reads TGTGCCAGCTCACCACCGGGACCAATTTACGAGCAGTACTTC.

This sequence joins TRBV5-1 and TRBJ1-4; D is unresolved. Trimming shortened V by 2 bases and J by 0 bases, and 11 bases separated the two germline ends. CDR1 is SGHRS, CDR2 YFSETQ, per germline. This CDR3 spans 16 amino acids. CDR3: CASSFGRPATNEKLFF. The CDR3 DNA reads TGCGCCAGCAGCTTCGGCCGCCCGGCAACTAATGAAAAACTGTTTTTT.

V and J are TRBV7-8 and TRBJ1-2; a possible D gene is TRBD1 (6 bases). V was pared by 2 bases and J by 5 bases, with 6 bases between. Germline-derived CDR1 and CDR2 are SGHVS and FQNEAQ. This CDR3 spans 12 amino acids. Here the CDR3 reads CASSLQGYGYTF. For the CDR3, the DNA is TGTGCCAGCAGCTTACAGGGGTATGGCTACACCTTC.

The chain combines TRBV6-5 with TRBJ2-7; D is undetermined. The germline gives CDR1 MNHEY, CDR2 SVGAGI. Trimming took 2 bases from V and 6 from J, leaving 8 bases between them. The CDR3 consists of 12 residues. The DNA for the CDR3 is TGTGCCAGCAGTTACGGTTTCGGCGAGCAGTACTTC. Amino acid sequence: CASSYGFGEQYF.

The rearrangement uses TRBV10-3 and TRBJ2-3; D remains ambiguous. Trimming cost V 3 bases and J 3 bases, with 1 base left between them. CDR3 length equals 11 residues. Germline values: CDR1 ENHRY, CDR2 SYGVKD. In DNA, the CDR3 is TGTGCCATCAGTGAAACAGATACGCAGTATTTT. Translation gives CAISETDTQYF.

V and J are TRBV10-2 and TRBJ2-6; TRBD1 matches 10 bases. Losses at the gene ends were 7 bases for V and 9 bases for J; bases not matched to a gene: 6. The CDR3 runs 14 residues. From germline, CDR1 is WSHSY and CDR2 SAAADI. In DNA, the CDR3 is TGCGCCAGCACCCGGACAGGGGGAGACAACGTCCTGACTTTC. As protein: CASTRTGGDNVLTF.